This TCR beta chain was sequenced during a study of patients and donors after allogeneic stem cell transplantation. The sample holds many counts of this clonotype. Each CDR3 protein gets one entry after TCRdb re-called the RT-PCR reads with MiXCR. Here the sample spans tens of thousands of distinct CDR3 sequences, around 5% being singletons. Sequencing input: blood, either unsorted or a sorted T cell fraction (not recorded which). The source is a human donor who was either an allogeneic HSCT recipient or a stem cell or donor lymphocyte infusion donor (not recorded which). It is not recorded whose cells these are; they may come from a transplant donor.

In nucleotides, the CDR3 is TGTGCCAGCAGCTTAGACAGGGGAAATGAGCAGTTCTTC. This gives the protein CASSLDRGNEQFF. V is TRBV11-2 and J is TRBJ2-1, with a tentative D call TRBD1 (6 bases). Per the germline V gene, CDR1 is SGHAT and CDR2 is FQNNGV. Trimming stripped 0 bases from V and 7 bases from J, with 7 bases between. The CDR3 runs to 13 residues.